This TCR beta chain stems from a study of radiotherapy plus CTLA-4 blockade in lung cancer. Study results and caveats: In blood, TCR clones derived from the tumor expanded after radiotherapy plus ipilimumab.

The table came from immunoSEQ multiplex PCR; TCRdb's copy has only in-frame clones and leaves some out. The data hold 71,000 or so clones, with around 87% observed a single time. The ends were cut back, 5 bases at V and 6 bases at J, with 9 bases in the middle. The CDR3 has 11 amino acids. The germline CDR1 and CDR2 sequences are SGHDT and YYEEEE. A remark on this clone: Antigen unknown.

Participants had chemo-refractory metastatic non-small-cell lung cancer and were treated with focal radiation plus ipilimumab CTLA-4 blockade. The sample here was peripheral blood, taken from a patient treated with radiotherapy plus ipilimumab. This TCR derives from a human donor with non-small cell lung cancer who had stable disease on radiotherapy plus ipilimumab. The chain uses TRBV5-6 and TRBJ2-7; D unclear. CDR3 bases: TGTGCCAGCAGTTCGACGGGCGAGCAGTACTTC. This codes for CASSSTGEQYF.